The TCR beta chain under discussion was sequenced for a study of CD8 T cells in Susac syndrome. A quantity of roughly 0.5 to 1 ug RNA underwent reverse transcription using random hexamers. Amplification of TCR beta CDR3 spanned 54 Vbeta and 13 Jbeta via immunoSEQ multiplex PCR. MiXCR, run by TCRdb on the immunoSEQ multiplex PCR reads, gives a single entry per CDR3 protein. The sample consists of approximately 230,000 distinct CDR3 sequences, 93% of them appearing once. TEMRA cells were FACS-enriched, and CD8+ and CD4+ T cells were isolated negatively. The sequencing sample was made of CD4+ T cells from PBMCs. The origin of this receptor is a human donor with multiple sclerosis.

CDR3 DNA sequence: TGCGCCAGCAGCCAAGGGAGAGCTAGCGGGAGGGCTGGCACCGGGGAGCTGTTTTTT. Translating it yields CASSQGRASGRAGTGELFF. The genes are TRBV4-1 and TRBJ2-2, with TRBD2 matching 12 bases. Germline lookup yields CDR1 MGHRA and CDR2 YSYEKL. The CDR3 has 19 residues. Unmatched junction bases numbered 10, after V lost 1 base and J lost 4 bases.